This paragraph reports one T cell receptor (beta chain). Its specificity is not known. The study enrolled ophthalmopathy donors with moderate-to-severe activity, CAS ≥3, NOSPECS ≥4 and duration under 3 months. Patients were excluded if they had other autoimmune diseases or uncontrolled infections, and likewise if pregnancy or lactation applied. A diagnosis was made from clinical symptoms together with serum thyroxine, TRAb, thyroid ultrasound and orbital computed tomography. V was shortened by 6 bases and J by 2 bases, with 11 bases between the two germline ends. This CDR3 is built from 14 residues. Germline assignment: CDR1 SGHAT and CDR2 FQNNGV. The source of the sample is a study of Graves' ophthalmopathy and Graves' hyperthyroidism. RNA transcripts were the source from which TCR beta CDR3 regions were amplified. HTBI-primed RT-PCR formed the first round, and a multiplex PCR formed the second. One entry per CDR3 protein results from TCRdb running MiXCR on the multiplex PCR reads. Found here are almost 750,000 distinct CDR3 sequences, approximately 40% of them singletons; the top ten hold roughly 45%.

Study-level findings and limits: In blood appeared most of the expanded thyroid clonotypes whose frequency exceeded 0.001.

V and J are TRBV11-2 and TRBJ1-5; D may be TRBD1 (5 bases). This receptor was identified in an adult man with Graves' ophthalmopathy. The sample comprised peripheral blood. CDR3 residues: CASSAGYGNQPQHF. In DNA form, the CDR3 reads TGTGCCAGCAGTGCAGGGTATGGCAATCAGCCCCAGCATTTT.